Only a few counts were recorded for the clone carrying this T cell receptor beta chain. The antigen is not known. The CDR3 has 16 amino acids. Germline CDR1 and CDR2: MNHNY and SVGAGI (reference sequence). Germline trimming cut 2 bases from V and 8 bases from J; bases unmatched to any gene: 9. The source of the sample is a study of T-cell memory formation after mild COVID-19. For the study at large: TCR clusters were mostly donor specific. Overall study results and limits: The authors did not confirm SARS-CoV-2 specificity of second-wave clones peaking day 37.

TCRdb called the 5' RACE reads again in MiXCR, with one record for every CDR3 protein. Here the sample spans approximately 430,000 distinct CDR3 sequences, less than 25% being singletons. Material for sequencing was PBMCs or a T cell subset sorted from them (not recorded which). The V and J genes are TRBV6-6 and TRBJ1-6; the match to TRBD1 covers 7 bases. The clonotype comes from an adult woman who had mild COVID-19 (a few samples of this study predate the infection). Cell type and time point are not known. For the CDR3, the DNA is TGTGCCAGCAGTTACGTCTTAACCAGGGGGGATTCACCCCTCCACTTT. This sequence encodes CASSYVLTRGDSPLHF.